The 17 T cell receptor beta chains listed next were all sequenced from one sample in a study of OX40 agonist ivuxolimab in advanced cancers. Repertoires were generated with immunoSEQ multiplex PCR, while TCRdb's copy carries only in-frame clones and drops some. The table has 65,000 to 80,000 clones, approximately 91% seen once. The sample consisted of CD4+ or CD8+ T cells sorted from blood, taken in a trial of the OX40 agonist ivuxolimab. The receptor set was obtained from an adult with an advanced solid tumor such as melanoma, head and neck, liver or kidney cancer.

The chain joins TRBV11-2 to TRBJ2-7; no reliable D call. Germline V gives CDR1 SGHAT, CDR2 FQNNGV. The V end was cut by 3 bases, the J end by 4 bases, with 7 bases between. The CDR3 has 12 residues. Here the CDR3 reads CASSFSGYEQYF. CDR3 nucleotide sequence: TGTGCCAGCAGCTTCTCAGGATACGAGCAGTACTTC.

This chain connects TRBV9 to TRBJ2-1, with D possibly matching TRBD2 (6 bases). V lost 6 bases, J lost 8 bases, and 12 bases lay in between. Germline CDR1 and CDR2: SGDLS and YYNGEE. This CDR3 spans 12 amino acids. CDR3 protein: CASKGWGDEQFF. In DNA, the CDR3 is TGTGCCAGCAAAGGGTGGGGGGATGAGCAGTTCTTC.

The CDR3 loop reads CASSTNVNEKLFF. The DNA of the CDR3 is TGTGCCAGCAGCACAAACGTGAATGAAAAACTGTTTTTT. The chain is built from TRBV16 and TRBJ1-4; unclear D gene. Germline V CDR1 and CDR2: KGHSY, FQNENV. This CDR3 contains 13 residues. V was cut by 5 bases and J by 5 bases, with 9 bases left in between.

J is TRBJ2-7 and V is TRBV27; D ambiguous. Germline CDR1 MNHEY, CDR2 SMNVEV (reference sequence). The CDR3 consists of 11 residues. With 6 bases removed from V and 6 bases from J, the gap between germline ends came to 9 bases. The CDR3 spells CASRLLGEQYF. CDR3 in DNA: TGTGCCAGCAGACTACTCGGCGAGCAGTACTTC.

The rearrangement links TRBV10-2 to TRBJ2-7, with D maybe TRBD2 (6 bases). The CDR3 loop spans 15 amino acids. Per the germline V gene, CDR1 is WSHSY and CDR2 is SAAADI. The germline V and J ends were trimmed by 4 bases and 6 bases, with 19 bases remaining between them. CDR3 protein: CASSASSDLIGEQYF. CDR3 DNA sequence: TGCGCCAGCAGTGCCTCTAGCGACCTTATTGGCGAGCAGTACTTC.

V gene TRBV4-2 combines with J gene TRBJ2-7, with D perhaps matching TRBD2 (6 bases). Looked up from germline, CDR1 is LGHNA and CDR2 is YNFKEQ. The CDR3 is 15 amino acids. V lost 9 bases to trimming and J lost 6 bases, with 24 bases between them. The CDR3 nucleotides are TGTGCCAGAAAACGAAGGAGGGTGCCCATTCGCGAGCAGTACTTC. Its translation: CARKRRRVPIREQYF.

This chain connects TRBV7-9 to TRBJ2-2; 8 bases align to TRBD2. CDR1 is SEHNR and CDR2 is FQNEAQ in the germline V gene (reference sequence). The CDR3 spans 15 residues. The V and J ends lost 6 bases and 2 bases, in that order; junction bases with no gene match: 5. The chain's CDR3 is CASRALAVNTGELFF. CDR3 coding DNA: TGTGCCAGCAGGGCACTAGCGGTCAACACCGGGGAGCTGTTTTTT.

CDR3 in DNA: TGTGCCAGCAGCTTAAGATCGGGACCAGGCTATGAAGCTTTCTTT. Its protein is CASSLRSGPGYEAFF. The gene calls are TRBV7-8 and TRBJ1-1; the D gene is possibly TRBD1 (5 bases). V lost 2 bases and J lost 7, with 17 bases in between. Per germline, CDR1 SGHVS and CDR2 FQNEAQ. The length of the CDR3 is 15 residues.

There are a few counts of this clone. V is TRBV4-2 and J is TRBJ1-5, with 7 bases matching TRBD1. The CDR3 covers 15 residues. Germline lookup yields CDR1 LGHNA and CDR2 YNFKEQ. The J segment lost 3 bases and the V segment lost 4 bases, leaving 6 bases of the junction unmatched. The CDR3 DNA reads as TGTGCCAGCAGCCCAAGTACAGGGGACAATCAGCCCCAGCATTTT. Residues: CASSPSTGDNQPQHF.

The chain combines TRBV11-2 with TRBJ2-2; 10 bases agree with TRBD2. The CDR3 consists of 16 residues. Looked up from germline, CDR1 is SGHAT and CDR2 is FQNNGV. V lost 0 bases, J lost 6 bases, and 4 bases stayed unmatched. CDR3 DNA: TGTGCCAGCAGCTTAGATCCTAGCGGGAGAGCCGGGGAGCTGTTTTTT. Translation gives CASSLDPSGRAGELFF.

This sequence joins TRBV7-6 and TRBJ2-1; 10 nucleotides match TRBD2. Germline trimming cut 2 bases from V and 6 bases from J; bases unmatched to any gene: 7. CDR3 length: 16 amino acids. Germline V gives CDR1 SGHVS, CDR2 FNYEAQ. Here the CDR3 DNA reads TGTGCCAGCAGCTTACTAGCGGGAGATTTAGCCAATGAGCAGTTCTTC. It codes for CASSLLAGDLANEQFF.

The chain uses TRBV15 and TRBJ1-2; D may be TRBD1 (5 bases). Trimming removed 3 bases from V and 5 bases from J, with 19 bases in between. This CDR3 is 16 amino acids long. Germline CDR1 reads LNHNV; CDR2 reads YYDKDF (reference sequence). The CDR3 spells CATSSEARGYRYGYTF. In DNA form, the CDR3 reads TGTGCCACCAGCAGTGAGGCCCGGGGGTACCGGTATGGCTACACCTTC.

This clone was detected once. The gene calls are TRBV4-3 and TRBJ1-2; D unclear. The V end lost 0 bases, the J end lost 5 bases, and 22 bases lay between the germline ends. The V gene's germline CDR1 is LGHNA and CDR2 YSLEER. The CDR3 is made up of 18 amino acids. This CDR3 reads CASSQETFMGATMYGYTF. The CDR3 DNA reads as TGCGCCAGCAGCCAAGAAACTTTCATGGGAGCTACTATGTATGGCTACACCTTC.

The rearrangement uses TRBV28 and TRBJ2-1; no firm D call. The length of the CDR3 is 14 residues. V lost 6 bases and J lost 5, with 14 bases in between. Germline V gene sequence: CDR1 MDHEN, CDR2 SYDVKM. CDR3 sequence (DNA): TGTGCCAGCAGACCCGCGTCCCCAAACAATGAGCAGTTCTTC. Amino acid sequence: CASRPASPNNEQFF.

The V gene is TRBV7-9, the J gene TRBJ2-1, with 11 bases that match TRBD2. Unmatched junction bases numbered 11, after V lost 5 bases and J lost 8 bases. Germline V gene lookup returns CDR1 SEHNR and CDR2 FQNEAQ (reference sequence). This CDR3 contains 16 residues. CDR3 sequence (DNA): TGTGCCAGCAGCCCTAGACTAGCGGGATACCTCCATGAGCAGTTCTTC. It is translated as CASSPRLAGYLHEQFF.

V and J are TRBV28 and TRBJ1-6, with unresolved D. Germline V lookup: CDR1 MDHEN, CDR2 SYDVKM. V was cut by 7 bases and J by 1 base, with 8 bases left in between. CDR3 length: 14 amino acids. CDR3 DNA: TGTGCCAGCAAACCGACTTCCTATAATTCACCCCTCCACTTT. Translation gives CASKPTSYNSPLHF.

The CDR3 DNA is TGTGCCAGCAGCTTACCCCCGGTAGGGCTCCACTATGGCTACACCTTC. Its translation: CASSLPPVGLHYGYTF. This chain links TRBV13 with TRBJ1-2; D remains unclear. The V gene's germline CDR1 is PRHDT and CDR2 FYEKMQ (reference sequence). Trimming pared 2 bases from V and 3 bases from J, leaving 16 bases between. The CDR3 is 16 amino acids.